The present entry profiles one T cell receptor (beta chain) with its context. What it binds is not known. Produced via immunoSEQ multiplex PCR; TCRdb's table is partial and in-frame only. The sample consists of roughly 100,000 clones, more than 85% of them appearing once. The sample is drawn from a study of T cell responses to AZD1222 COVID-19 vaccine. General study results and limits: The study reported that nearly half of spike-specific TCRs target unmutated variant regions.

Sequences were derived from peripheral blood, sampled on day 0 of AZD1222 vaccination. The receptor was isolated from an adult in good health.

The CDR3 sequence: CSVSTDTQYF. The DNA for the CDR3 is TGCAGCGTCAGCACAGATACGCAGTATTTT. J is TRBJ2-3 and V is TRBV29-1; no definite D call. The CDR3 spans 10 residues. CDR1 SQVTM and CDR2 ANQGSEA come from the germline V gene. Deletions cut 6 bases from V and 0 bases from J, with 1 base between.